This TCR beta chain was captured in a study of cytomegalovirus exposure and HLA in healthy donors (dated by TCRdb to the late 2010s). Some background on the complete study: According to an earlier analysis of 550 to 700 of the donors, roughly 180 million T cells yielded 90 million to 140 million unique TCR beta sequences and approximately 300 Gb of sequence data. An early release that covered about 600 HLA-typed donors contained approximately 320 gigabases of sequencing data and around 80 million unique TCR sequences. Of the 300 to 450 genotyped donors, approximately 83% fell in the genetic ancestry cluster associated with self-reported Caucasian donors. The study aimed to test whether signatures of past pathogen exposure could be identified by cataloging public T cell receptors. Using immunosequencing, the study profiled T cell repertoires from 500 to 800 subjects and related those repertoires to cytomegalovirus serostatus. A separate validation cohort of roughly 130 different subjects was used in addition to the roughly 670-subject first cohort. To predict cytomegalovirus infection status, the study brought together high-throughput TCR immunosequencing, statistical association of individual TCRs with disease status, and machine learning. A later analysis re-analyzed previously published TCR beta repertoires from approximately 700 donors and added high-resolution HLA genotyping to study TCR occurrence patterns. Rather than drawing on any new phenotypic data, the later analysis identified candidate immune exposures from TCR beta sequences and the way those sequences occurred across donors. An earlier analysis of some 500 of the donors applied high-throughput TCR beta sequencing to assess whether each TCR beta V gene segment acted as functional or pseudogenic. Donor age, sex, ethnicity and CMV serostatus were compiled together with the repertoire data. A later genetic analysis used genome-wide SNP genotypes for about 65% of the roughly 700 donors, treating that subset as a discovery cohort. Every discovery cohort repertoire had been produced on one sequencing platform. Both class I and class II loci were covered by HLA typing, at four-digit resolution. The number of typed donors differed by locus: about 620-640 for A, B, C, DRB1 and DQB1; approximately 520 for DQA1; around 610 for DPA1; and about 450 for DPB1. Four to six DR-DQ haplotypes were handled as single units for association and clustering, since linkage in the cohort was strong. On average, 235,054 unique TCR beta nucleotide sequences were sequenced per donor among more than 350 genotyped donors of the cohort, with roughly 20% of those sequences being non-productive. The paper's findings and limits, for the study overall: A later analysis associated some 17,000 TCR beta sequences with specific HLA alleles at a false discovery rate of 0.05. In a later analysis, the rate of TCR association differed among HLA loci, with DRB1 alleles having the most associated TCRs and HLA-C alleles having the fewest. According to a later genetic analysis, donors in an Asian-associated ancestry cluster had fewer N-insertions in productive TCRs than the roughly 670-donor mean. A further reported finding was that TCR beta sequences accurately predicted the HLA-A and HLA-B alleles for most subjects in the first cohort. Some IMGT-functional V segments, including TRBV6-2 and TRBV6-3, could not be told apart with the 87-base-pair reads, so those segments were excluded. A few of the identified cytomegalovirus-associated TCR beta chains were confirmed in vitro to be specific for cytomegalovirus antigens. The only immune exposure information available for the cohort was CMV serostatus. Presence/absence analyses assumed roughly uniform sequencing depth across donors, an assumption that may not hold. A group of highly shared sequence variants was considered likely to be a technical artifact of the sequencing pipeline. A later genetic analysis associated a missense DCLRE1C variant with V-gene and J-gene trimming of TCR beta chains, and an independent cohort replicated the association. Across donors, most TCR sequences were observed very rarely, whereas some public TCRs were present in many individuals. Because counts were too low, some 16 rarely observed V segments, including chromosome 9 orphons, were excluded from the earlier analysis of around 640 of the donors. In a later analysis, most CMV-associated TCR beta chains were found to appear HLA-restricted, with HLA associations seemingly driven largely by CMV exposure. HLA typing was unavailable for some donors at each locus, so association tests used only the typed subset. Compared with equally common non-associated chains, HLA-associated TCR beta chains in a later analysis were more clonally expanded and had lower generation probabilities. The authors suggested that the approach could potentially be extended to other disease states and immunological phenotypes. When HLA alleles, especially DR and DQ, strongly co-occurred, TCR associations were difficult to assign to individual alleles. Broadly in line with IMGT annotations, most TCR beta V segments showed up in productive rearrangements about 87% or about 30% of the time in an earlier analysis of a few hundred of the donors. The study listed 164 TCR beta chains as associated with cytomegalovirus. Only TCR beta chains were sequenced in this cohort, and the absence of alpha or paired-chain data limited detectable features. The classifier was reported to diagnose cytomegalovirus status with high specificity and sensitivity in both the original cohort and the validation cohort. According to a later analysis, parvovirus B19, influenza, CMV and Epstein-Barr virus appeared linked to several top co-occurrence clusters. Linkage disequilibrium might explain the correlated functional status among segregating V segments, but an unknown experimental factor could not be ruled out.

Points on this clone: Its specific antigen is unknown. Within one base of it there is no much larger clone, and no base qualities were kept.

The cohort comprised 710 or so healthy bone marrow donors. Cohort members were all nominally healthy when sampled, although unrecorded immune exposures were likely present. The donor was CMV seronegative and was included in the group of several hundred seronegative cohort members. A peripheral blood sample was collected from each donor, and TCR beta sequencing was performed on peripheral blood mononuclear cells. Genomic DNA was extracted from the blood cell samples with the Qiagen DNeasy Blood Extraction Kit. The library was made by the immunoSEQ multiplex PCR assay. The multiplex PCR relied on a mix of 60 forward primers for TCR Vbeta segments and 13 reverse primers for TCR Jbeta segments. A multiplex PCR assay on genomic DNA amplified the CDR3 region of rearranged TCR beta genes. On the Illumina HiSeq System, the amplified TCR beta libraries were sequenced as 87-base-pair reads. The authors' analysis ran thus. A later analysis tallied 70 million to 100 million unique TCR beta chains across the roughly 610 repertoires, and approximately 9.9 million of those chains were shared by two or more donors. Raw reads were error-corrected and collapsed into unique sequences with a nearest-neighbor algorithm that merged closely related sequences to remove PCR and sequencing errors. Alignment of CDR3 sequences to IMGT reference sequences was used to assign V, D and J gene segments. For a sequence to be retained, at least a six-nucleotide match to both a V gene segment and a J gene segment was required. Rearrangements were called productive when the CDR3 lacked stop codons and stayed in frame with V and J; all others were non-productive. CDR3 was defined according to IMGT convention as the region running from the second conserved V-encoded cysteine to the conserved J-encoded phenylalanine. In an earlier analysis of approximately 500 of the donors, sequences lacking an unambiguous match to a single V gene segment were excluded. An earlier analysis of a few hundred of the donors classified V segments as functional when productive rearrangements were above 56.7% and as segregating when the standard deviation between donors was above 5%. A statistical classification framework was built for diagnosing cytomegalovirus status from the catalog of TCR beta chain sequences. V and J gene assignment, in a later analysis, came from comparing TCR nucleotide sequences with IMGT/GENE-DB human TR gene sequences. A later analysis assigned CDR3 sequences and most-parsimonious VDJ recombination scenarios with the TCRdist pipeline. In a later analysis, every TCR beta chain was defined by the combination of its CDR3 amino acid sequence and its V-gene family, and reads without a unique V-gene family were dropped. To address suspected cross-contamination and a sequencing artifact, a later analysis removed under 600 highly shared, low-generation-probability nucleotide sequences. In a later analysis, a clonal expansion index was calculated for each public chain from normalized within-repertoire ranks of inferred template counts. In a later analysis, generation probabilities were computed using a VDJ recombination model fitted to out-of-frame rearrangements, and the results were checked against IGoR. In a later analysis, hypergeometric tests were used to score TCR-TCR, TCR-HLA and TCR-CMV co-occurrence, with a repertoire-size bias correction applied to TCR pairs. False discovery rates were estimated in a later analysis by permuting HLA or CMV assignments 20 times. In a later analysis, co-occurring TCRs were grouped with DBSCAN, and TCRdist sequence similarity was added when clustering was performed within HLA-allele-positive subsets. Co-occurrence clustering excluded repertoires with fewer than 30,000 or more than 120,000 public chains, plus five with anomalous nucleotide sharing. TCRdb's version of the immuneACCESS table is confined to in-frame rearrangements and falls short of the full clone set. An unresolved V gene accounts for under half of the shortfall where checked; the remainder is of unknown origin. From that table come the V and J calls and clone size; the DNA was used to work out D and trimming. The sample yields about 65,000 clones; less than 65% were counted once. The biggest ten clones account for around 2.8% of the sample.

Per the germline V gene, SQVTM is the CDR1 and ANQGSEA is the CDR2. The CDR3 runs 15 residues from the cysteine to the phenylalanine. Here the CDR3 DNA is all that survives: 45 bases in frame from base 1. Trimming leaves V shorter by 7 bases and J shorter by 0 bases, with the junction holding 10 bases beyond the gene matches. This sequence originates from a man aged 30-40 years in good health and CMV-seronegative. Input material: PBMCs. The chain was built from TRBV29-1 and TRBJ2-5; 8 junctional bases match TRBD1. The CDR3 reads CSALGTGDYQETQYF. The DNA sequence follows: TGCAGCGCGTTAGGGACAGGCGATTACCAAGAGACCCAGTACTTC. Full variable domain (CDR3 extended with the reference TRBV29-1 and TRBJ2-5 proteins): SAVISQKPSRDICQRGTSLTIQCQVDSQVTMMFWYRQQPGQSLTLIATANQGSEATYESGFVIDKFPISRPNLTFSTLTVSNMSPEDSSIYLCSALGTGDYQETQYFGPGTRLLVL.